Listed here is a single T cell receptor beta chain. The target of this receptor is not known. Base qualities are not recorded, but no much larger clone differs from it by a single base. The sample is drawn from a study of T cell responses to AZD1222 COVID-19 vaccine (dated by TCRdb to the early 2020s). About the study as a whole: AZD1222 recipients with second doses at about 4 weeks or about 12 weeks were pooled, because spike-specific TCR depth and breadth did not differ between schedules. Enrollment into the trials was organized by age into subgroups of 18-55, 56-69 and 70-plus years, and those subgroups contained roughly 140, 27 and 60 TCR-sequenced participants, respectively. A total of 230 to 250 trial participants underwent TCR sequencing, of whom nearly 210 had received two doses of AZD1222 and about 25 had received two doses of the MenACWY control vaccine.

From a lookup of the germline V gene, CDR1 and CDR2 are KGHSH and LQKENI. The CDR3 goes from the cysteine to the phenylalanine over 15 residues. Only the CDR3 part of the read is kept: 45 bases, read in frame from the first base. V is pruned by 5 bases and J by 0 bases, leaving 3 bases of the junction without a gene match. The CDR3 regions of human TCRbeta chains were analyzed by immunosequencing. The source study handled its data this way. TCRs in the repertoires were compared against a reference library of SARS-CoV-2-specific TCRs that had been generated with the MIRA antigen-specificity platform. Breadth was defined as the fraction of unique TCRs that were SARS-CoV-2-associated. Depth was defined as the fraction of total T cells that were SARS-CoV-2-associated. Using the MIRA data, each spike-specific TCR was assigned both to the spike region to which the TCR was reactive and to a CD4 or CD8 class. Log10-transformed breadth and depth values were compared by one-way ANOVA with Sidak's multiple comparisons tests. TCRdb carries this immuneACCESS record with in-frame sequences only. Its versions omit some clonotypes, under half of them owing to an unresolved V gene in the studies checked, with the rest unexplained. V and J calls and clone size are those listed in that table; D and trimming were worked out from the DNA. The sample table holds 99,000 or so clones, of which 87% were seen once. Clones ranked in the top ten supply less than 3% of the sample.

Taken with the paper, the label for time point translates to: baseline before first vaccination. Vaccinee samples came from UK trials COV001 and COV002, including a single-blind randomized controlled phase 2/3 trial of AZD1222 (ChAdOx1 nCoV-19) in healthy adults. For TCRbeta chain sequencing, PBMC samples were collected from trial participants at day 0 and at day 28 after the second dose. Beyond this particular receptor, the publication reports: Vaccine-associated CD4 TCRs spanned the whole spike protein, with dominant responses in regions 160-218 and 743-854. Conclusions about previously exposed vaccinees were limited because only six or seven AZD1222 recipients were SARS-CoV-2 seropositive at baseline. After two AZD1222 doses, both the breadth and the depth of spike-specific TCRs were significantly higher than at day 0 and than in MenACWY recipients. In the small 56-69-year group, the increase in depth fell short of significance, most likely because of low power. Because no day 14 peak-response samples were available, the repertoires could be characterized only after the peak T cell response. Participants were mostly white British, with more females than males. The authors suggested clonal diversity may have been underestimated. Epitopes outside the regions mutated in the B.1.351 and B.1.1.7 variants were reportedly recognized by nearly half of the unique spike-specific TCRs.

The sequence was collected from an adult in good health. The input for sequencing was peripheral blood, taken on day 0 of AZD1222 vaccination. The chain is made from TRBV18 and TRBJ2-3; TRBD2 fits 9 bases in the junction. Here is the DNA: TGTGCCAGCTCATCCCTAGCGGGGAGCACAGATACGCAGTATTTT. This translates into CASSSLAGSTDTQYF.